This TCR beta chain stems from a study of cytomegalovirus exposure and HLA in healthy donors (dated by TCRdb to 2017 to 2019). In terms of the full investigation: According to an earlier analysis of a few hundred of the donors, some 180 million T cells yielded some 110 million unique TCR beta sequences and roughly 280 Gb of sequence data. Approximately 310 gigabases of sequencing data and 75 million to 85 million unique TCR sequences made up an early release that covered around 640 HLA-typed donors. Of the roughly 400 genotyped donors, over 65% fell in the genetic ancestry cluster associated with self-reported Caucasian donors. The aim of the study was to test whether cataloging public T cell receptors could identify signatures of past pathogen exposure. The study used immunosequencing to profile the T cell repertoires of 666 subjects and linked those repertoires to cytomegalovirus serostatus. In addition to the first cohort of 650 to 800 subjects, a separate validation cohort of approximately 110 different subjects was used. To predict cytomegalovirus infection status, the study combined high-throughput TCR immunosequencing, statistical association of individual TCRs with disease status, and machine learning. A later analysis re-examined previously published TCR beta repertoires from over 500 donors and added high-resolution HLA genotyping to investigate patterns of TCR occurrence. Rather than drawing on any new phenotypic data, the later analysis identified candidate immune exposures from TCR beta sequences and the way those sequences occurred across donors. An earlier analysis of roughly 580 of the donors used high-throughput TCR beta sequencing to judge whether each TCR beta V gene segment behaved as functional or pseudogenic. Donor age, sex, ethnicity and CMV serostatus were compiled together with the repertoire data. A later genetic analysis used genome-wide SNP genotypes for about 55% of the 666 donors, treating that subset as a discovery cohort. All discovery cohort repertoires had been generated on a single sequencing platform. Both class I and class II loci were covered by HLA typing, at four-digit resolution. Typing coverage varied by locus: roughly 620-630 donors for A, B, C, DRB1 and DQB1; approximately 560 for DQA1; more than 600 for DPA1; around 450 for DPB1. Because of strong linkage in the cohort, a few DR-DQ haplotypes were treated as single units for association and clustering. Among some 400 genotyped donors of the cohort, an average of around 240,000 unique TCR beta nucleotide sequences was sequenced per donor, of which about 19% were non-productive. General findings and caveats noted by the study authors: Specific HLA alleles were associated with roughly 17,000 TCR beta sequences at a false discovery rate of 0.05 in a later analysis. Roughly uniform sequencing depth across donors was assumed in presence/absence analyses, although this assumption may not hold. A cluster of highly shared sequence variants was judged likely to represent a technical artifact of the sequencing pipeline. In vitro tests confirmed that a few of the cytomegalovirus-associated TCR beta chains recognize cytomegalovirus antigens. When HLA alleles, especially DR and DQ, strongly co-occurred, attributing TCR associations to individual alleles was difficult. Most CMV-associated TCR beta chains appeared to be HLA-restricted in a later analysis, and the HLA associations seemed to be driven largely by CMV exposure. According to a later analysis, TCR association rates differed among HLA loci, with DRB1 alleles showing the most associated TCRs and HLA-C alleles showing the fewest. Because counts were too low, 15 to 20 rarely observed V segments, including chromosome 9 orphons, were left out of the earlier analysis of 500 to 750 of the donors. Because HLA typing was unavailable for some donors at each locus, only the typed subset was used in association tests. V-gene and J-gene trimming of TCR beta chains was associated with a missense DCLRE1C variant in a later genetic analysis, and the association was replicated in an independent cohort. In the study, approximately 160 TCR beta chains were listed as associated with cytomegalovirus. A further reported finding was that TCR beta sequences accurately predicted the HLA-A and HLA-B alleles for most subjects in the first cohort. CMV serostatus was the only immune exposure information available for the cohort. While some public TCRs were present in many individuals, most TCR sequences turned up only very rarely across donors. A later analysis reported that several top co-occurrence clusters appeared linked to parvovirus B19, influenza, CMV and Epstein-Barr virus. Correlated functional status among segregating V segments might reflect linkage disequilibrium, but an unknown experimental factor could not be ruled out. It was suggested by the authors that the approach could potentially be generalized to other disease states and immunological phenotypes. Only TCR beta chains were sequenced in this cohort, and the absence of alpha or paired-chain data limited detectable features. In a later analysis, HLA-associated TCR beta chains showed more clonal expansion and lower generation probabilities than non-associated chains that were equally common. In an earlier analysis of about 600 of the donors, most TCR beta V segments appeared in productive rearrangements about 87% or about 30% of the time, broadly matching IMGT annotations. The classifier was reported to diagnose cytomegalovirus status with high specificity and sensitivity in both the original and validation cohorts. According to a later genetic analysis, donors in an Asian-associated ancestry cluster had fewer N-insertions in productive TCRs than the approximately 690-donor mean.

Libraries were constructed by the immunoSEQ multiplex PCR assay. A mixture of 60 forward primers for TCR Vbeta segments and 13 reverse primers for TCR Jbeta segments was used in the multiplex PCR. A multiplex PCR assay on genomic DNA amplified the CDR3 region of rearranged TCR beta genes. The Illumina HiSeq System was used to sequence the amplified TCR beta libraries as 87-base-pair reads. Turning to the authors' computational methods: A later analysis tallied tens of millions of unique TCR beta chains across the 666 repertoires, and some 12 million of those chains were shared by two or more donors. Raw reads were error-corrected and collapsed into unique sequences by a nearest-neighbor algorithm in which closely related sequences were merged to remove PCR and sequencing errors. To assign V, D and J gene segments, CDR3 sequences were aligned to IMGT reference sequences. Each retained sequence needed at least a six-nucleotide match to both a V gene segment and a J gene segment. Rearrangements were classified as productive when the CDR3 lacked stop codons and remained in frame with V and J, and all other rearrangements were classified as non-productive. Following IMGT convention, CDR3 was defined as the stretch from the second conserved V-encoded cysteine to the conserved J-encoded phenylalanine. Sequences without an unambiguous match to a single V gene segment were excluded from the earlier analysis of 500 to 700 of the donors. In an earlier analysis of roughly 600 of the donors, a V segment was called functional when productive rearrangements were above 56.7%, and segregating when the standard deviation between donors exceeded 5%. To diagnose cytomegalovirus status from the catalog of TCR beta chain sequences, a statistical classification framework was built. In a later analysis, TCR nucleotide sequences were compared against IMGT/GENE-DB human TR gene sequences so that V and J genes could be assigned. The TCRdist pipeline was used in a later analysis to assign CDR3 sequences and most-parsimonious VDJ recombination scenarios. In a later analysis, every TCR beta chain was defined by the combination of its CDR3 amino acid sequence and its V-gene family, and reads without a unique V-gene family were dropped. In a later analysis, fewer than 600 highly shared, low-generation-probability nucleotide sequences were removed to address suspected cross-contamination and a sequencing artifact. In a later analysis, a clonal expansion index for each public chain was calculated from normalized within-repertoire ranks of inferred template counts. A later analysis computed generation probabilities with a VDJ recombination model fitted to out-of-frame rearrangements, and checked the results against IGoR. In a later analysis, hypergeometric tests were used to score TCR-TCR, TCR-HLA and TCR-CMV co-occurrence, with a repertoire-size bias correction applied to TCR pairs. In a later analysis, false discovery rates were estimated by permuting HLA or CMV assignments 20 times. In a later analysis, co-occurring TCRs were grouped using DBSCAN, with TCRdist sequence similarity added in when clustering inside HLA-allele-positive subsets. For co-occurrence clustering, repertoires with fewer than 30,000 or more than 120,000 public chains were excluded, along with 5 or 6 repertoires with anomalous nucleotide sharing. Here the immuneACCESS table is served through TCRdb, limited to in-frame sequences with V and J called. Missing clones are a known gap in these copies; in checked studies unresolved V genes cover under half, and the rest lacks a known reason. From that table come the V and J calls and clone size; the DNA was used to work out D and trimming. For this sample there are about 180,000 clones; about three quarters appear just once. The ten top clones hold about 1.6% of the sample.

In total, 666 healthy bone marrow donors made up the cohort. At the time of sampling, all cohort members were nominally healthy, though unrecorded immune exposures were likely present. The donor was CMV seronegative and was included in the group of a few hundred seronegative cohort members. Every donor gave a peripheral blood sample, and the peripheral blood mononuclear cells from that sample were used for TCR beta sequencing. The Qiagen DNeasy Blood Extraction Kit was used to extract genomic DNA from the blood cell samples. Concerning this clone itself: Its binding antigen is unknown. Per-nucleotide qualities are absent, and no much larger clonotype sits a single base away.

The sequenced sample was PBMCs. This receptor was obtained from a man aged 18 to 30 in good health and CMV-seronegative.

The base sequence is TGTGCCAGCGTAGACAGGGTCTCCTACAATGAGCAGTTCTTC. Its protein is CASVDRVSYNEQFF. The chain is encoded by TRBV6-1 joined to TRBJ2-1; TRBD1 aligns with 7 central bases. For CDR1 and CDR2, the germline V gene lists MNHNS and SASEGT. The germline V end is reduced by 8 bases and the J end by 0 bases; junction bases left unmatched: 4. The cysteine opens and the phenylalanine closes a CDR3 of 14 amino acids. The retained sequence is limited to the CDR3, 42 bases, with the frame set at the first base.